This T cell receptor (beta chain) appears in the sequencing data of a study of T cells after yellow fever vaccination. In the case of this clonotype: Antigen: not known.

CDR3 length: 16 amino acids. With 5 bases clipped from V and 0 bases from J, the junction kept 4 bases outside the gene matches. Germline assignment: CDR1 SGHRS and CDR2 YFSETQ. Points from the study as a whole: A faster peak, day 5 versus 15, was reached by the weaker secondary response.

In TCRdb, the 5' RACE reads were re-called with MiXCR into one record per CDR3 protein. The table records about 430,000 distinct CDR3 sequences, 15% to 20% of them present only once. Sequenced material: PBMCs, taken before the yellow fever booster vaccination. The genes are TRBV5-1 and TRBJ2-1; TRBD2 matches 11 bases. This TCR was sampled from a man aged 18 to 29 who received the YFV17D yellow fever vaccine. The chain's CDR3 is CASSILAGDSYNEQFF. The DNA for the CDR3 is TGCGCCAGCAGTATACTAGCGGGGGACTCCTACAATGAGCAGTTCTTC.